This T cell receptor beta chain was captured in a study of blood T cell repertoires in COVID-19. In the study overall: PBMCs, B-cell-depleted T cells, or T cells provided the cDNA or gDNA that made up the material.

Authors' methods: Amplified reference gene primers provided the basis for estimating nucleated cell counts. Produced via immunoSEQ multiplex PCR; TCRdb's table is partial and in-frame only. For V, J and clone size, that table is used; D and trimming come from the DNA. Counted here are 210,000 or so clones, around 87% occurring once; the ten biggest clones make up 0.62%. The germline V and J ends were trimmed by 10 bases and 2 bases, with 12 bases remaining between them. This CDR3 comprises 13 residues. Looked up from germline, CDR1 is ENHRY and CDR2 is SYGVKD. Sequenced sample: peripheral blood. The V and J genes are TRBV10-3 and TRBJ1-5; TRBD1 is a possible D gene (5 bases). The clonotype originates from a man in his forties or fifties with acute or convalescent COVID-19. The DNA of the CDR3 is TGTGCCAACCAGGGTGGGGGCAATCAGCCCCAGCATTTT. Translated: CANQGGGNQPQHF.